Following are 17 T cell receptor beta chains from one sample sequenced in a study of somatic mutations in cytotoxic T cells in rheumatoid arthritis. Measured with immunoSEQ multiplex PCR; TCRdb has only the in-frame clones, and not every one. The sample shows more than 15,000 clones, just under 80% of them seen only once. Sequencing used CD8+ T cells sorted from blood. These receptor sequences come from an adult with rheumatoid arthritis.

The chain combines TRBV21-1 with TRBJ1-5; TRBD1, the table's D call, was not compared with the DNA. TRBV21-1 is noted as a pseudogene. This CDR3 contains 15 residues. CDR3 sequence (DNA): TGTGCCAGCAGCAACCACAGGGGGCTAGGGCAGCCCCAGCATTTT. Its protein is CASSNHRGLGQPQHF.

Relative to its sample, this clone is medium-sized (0.01 to 0.1%). The chain uses TRBV5-1 and TRBJ1-1; 11 nucleotides agree with TRBD1. The V segment lost 3 bases and the J segment 9 bases; nucleotides outside the gene matches: 10. Germline CDR1 and CDR2: SGHRS and YFSETQ. The CDR3 has 15 residues. CDR3 sequence reads: CASSSGTGGREKAFF. DNA for the CDR3: TGCGCCAGCAGCTCCGGGACAGGGGGGAGGGAAAAAGCTTTCTTT. Using reference TRBV5-1 and TRBJ1-1 for the parts outside the CDR3, the full variable domain is KAGVTQTPRYLIKTRGQQVTLSCSPISGHRSVSWYQQTPGQGLQFLFEYFSETQRNKGNFPGRFSGRQFSNSRSEMNVSTLELGDSALYLCASSSGTGGREKAFFGQGTRLTVV.

This clone is labeled medium-sized. V usage is TRBV11-2 and J usage is TRBJ2-2; a weak D match, TRBD1 (6 bases). Germline CDR1 reads SGHAT; CDR2 reads FQNNGV. The V and J ends lost 7 bases and 1 base respectively, with 13 bases between them. The CDR3 consists of 15 residues. CDR3 DNA sequence: TGTGCCAGCACCCGGGACACCTGGAACACCGGGGAGCTGTTTTTT. Its translation is CASTRDTWNTGELFF.

The chain carries TRBV4-3 and TRBJ2-1; 8 nucleotides agree with TRBD2. CDR3 length equals 19 residues. Unmatched junction bases numbered 14, after V lost 0 bases and J lost 4 bases. Germline assignment: CDR1 LGHNA and CDR2 YSLEER. The CDR3 DNA follows: TGCGCCAGCAGCCAAGACAGCGGGAGCCCCCCGTTTGAATACAATGAGCAGTTCTTC. It codes for CASSQDSGSPPFEYNEQFF.

The chain is built from TRBV15 and TRBJ2-3; no reliable D call. The CDR3 has 13 amino acids. The V gene's germline CDR1 is LNHNV and CDR2 YYDKDF (reference sequence). V was clipped by 5 bases and J by 6 bases, with 12 bases between them. The chain's CDR3 is CATSERFSDTQYF. In DNA form, the CDR3 reads TGTGCCACCAGCGAAAGGTTCTCGGATACGCAGTATTTT.

The V and J genes are TRBV7-9 and TRBJ2-1, with TRBD2 identical over 9 bases. J lost 7 bases, V lost 5 bases, and 18 bases had no gene match. The CDR3 covers 18 residues. Germline lookup yields CDR1 SEHNR and CDR2 FQNEAQ (reference sequence). This chain's CDR3 is CASSGLAGREGRYNEQFF. CDR3 nucleotide sequence: TGTGCCAGCAGCGGCCTTGCCGGGCGGGAGGGCCGTTATAATGAGCAGTTCTTC. Looking up the rest from reference TRBV7-9 and TRBJ2-1 gives the full variable domain: DTGVSQNPRHKITKRGQNVTFRCDPISEHNRLYWYRQTLGQGPEFLTYFQNEAQLEKSRLLSDRFSAERPKGSFSTLEIQRTEQGDSAMYLCASSGLAGREGRYNEQFFGPGTRLTVL.

The table lists this clone with a few counts. The chain couples TRBV7-9 to TRBJ1-2, with D hard to call. This CDR3 is built from 11 residues. Trimming took off 7 bases at V and 8 bases at J, with 11 bases between the two ends. Germline V gene lookup returns CDR1 SEHNR and CDR2 FQNEAQ (reference sequence). CDR3 coding DNA: TGTGCCAGCACCCCTGGGCAAGGCTACACCTTC. Its protein is CASTPGQGYTF.

The chain links TRBV4-3 to TRBJ2-7, with 10 bases aligning to TRBD1. The CDR3 has 16 residues. Looked up from germline, CDR1 is LGHNA and CDR2 is YSLEER. The junction had 8 bases not matched to a gene; V was cut back by 5 bases and J by 1 base. In DNA form, the CDR3 reads TGCGCCAGCAGCTATTCCGGGACAGGGGAATCCTACGAGCAGTACTTC. Its protein product is CASSYSGTGESYEQYF.

This clone showed up just once. The rearrangement links TRBV27 to TRBJ2-1; TRBD2 aligns across 12 bases. Trimming cost V 1 base and J 7 bases; bases outside gene matches: 5. From germline, CDR1 is MNHEY and CDR2 SMNVEV (reference sequence). This CDR3 spans 16 amino acids. The CDR3 DNA is TGTGCCAGCAGTTTATTGACTAGCGGGAGAATGAATGAGCAGTTCTTC. Its translation: CASSLLTSGRMNEQFF.

This chain connects TRBV11-2 to TRBJ1-1; D not resolved. CDR1 is SGHAT, CDR2 FQNNGV, per germline. V lost 0 bases and J 4 bases, leaving 12 bases between the germline ends. CDR3 size: 15 residues. CDR3 residues: CASSLEALGATEAFF. The DNA for the CDR3 is TGTGCCAGCAGCTTAGAGGCCCTCGGAGCCACTGAAGCTTTCTTT.

The chain has TRBV7-9 and TRBJ1-1, with D maybe TRBD1 (5 bases). V was trimmed by 5 bases and J by 6 bases, leaving 19 bases between them. The CDR3 sequence is 15 residues long. The germline gives CDR1 SEHNR, CDR2 FQNEAQ (reference sequence). The CDR3 loop is CASSPDRGTTAEAFF. CDR3 sequence (DNA): TGTGCCAGCAGCCCAGACCGTGGGACTACAGCTGAAGCTTTCTTT. Filled out from reference TRBV7-9 and TRBJ1-1, the complete variable domain reads DTGVSQNPRHKITKRGQNVTFRCDPISEHNRLYWYRQTLGQGPEFLTYFQNEAQLEKSRLLSDRFSAERPKGSFSTLEIQRTEQGDSAMYLCASSPDRGTTAEAFFGQGTRLTVV.

J is TRBJ1-2 and V is TRBV7-9; D uncertain. Trimming removed 1 base at V and 1 base at J, with 7 bases between. Per germline, CDR1 SEHNR and CDR2 FQNEAQ (reference sequence). The CDR3 length is 14 residues. In DNA, the CDR3 is TGTGCCAGCAGCTTAGGGCAGAGTAACTATGGCTACACCTTC. Translating gives CASSLGQSNYGYTF.

The chain is built from TRBV27 and TRBJ2-1, with 7 bases matching TRBD2. The germline gives CDR1 MNHEY, CDR2 SMNVEV (reference sequence). V was clipped by 10 bases and J by 0 bases; unmatched bases: 9. This CDR3 has 15 residues. The CDR3 region has the DNA TGTGCCACCCGAACGCGGGAGAGCTCCTACAATGAGCAGTTCTTC. It encodes CATRTRESSYNEQFF.

V usage is TRBV11-3 and J usage is TRBJ2-7; weak D call: TRBD1 (6 bases). The CDR3 has 14 amino acids. Trimming removed 5 bases from V and 5 bases from J, with 16 bases in between. Germline loops: CDR1 SGHNT, CDR2 YENEEA. CDR3 DNA sequence: TGTGCCAGCAGCCCCCGGGACAATCCCGACGAGCAGTACTTC. Encoded protein: CASSPRDNPDEQYF. The whole variable domain, remainder taken from reference TRBV11-3 and TRBJ2-7, is EAGVVQSPRYKIIEKKQPVAFWCNPISGHNTLYWYLQNLGQGPELLIRYENEEAVDDSQLPKDRFSAERLKGVDSTLKIQPAELGDSAVYLCASSPRDNPDEQYFGPGTRLTVT.

This clone has a single count. V usage is TRBV7-8 and J usage is TRBJ2-1, with TRBD2 matching 8 bases. The trim removed 5 bases at V and 2 bases at J, leaving 8 bases unmatched. Looked up from germline, CDR1 is SGHVS and CDR2 is FQNEAQ. This CDR3 region has 16 residues. CDR3 nucleotides: TGTGCCAGCAGCCCAGTACTAGCGGAAGCCTACAATGAGCAGTTCTTC. It specifies CASSPVLAEAYNEQFF.

The CDR3, as DNA: TGTGCCAGTAGTATAGCGGGAGTCCCCACAGATACGCAGTATTTT. It yields the protein CASSIAGVPTDTQYF. The chain employs TRBV19 and TRBJ2-3, with D maybe TRBD2 (6 bases). Trimming took off 1 base at V and 2 bases at J, with 10 bases between the two ends. The germline V gene has CDR1 LNHDA and CDR2 SQIVND (reference sequence). This CDR3 has 15 residues.

J is TRBJ1-5 and V is TRBV28; D is ambiguous. Germline V gene lookup returns CDR1 MDHEN and CDR2 SYDVKM. Trimming removed 1 base at V and 0 bases at J, with 10 bases between. The CDR3 is made up of 16 amino acids. The chain's CDR3 is CASSLSVVRSNQPQHF. CDR3 in DNA: TGTGCCAGCAGTTTATCGGTGGTCCGTAGCAATCAGCCCCAGCATTTT.